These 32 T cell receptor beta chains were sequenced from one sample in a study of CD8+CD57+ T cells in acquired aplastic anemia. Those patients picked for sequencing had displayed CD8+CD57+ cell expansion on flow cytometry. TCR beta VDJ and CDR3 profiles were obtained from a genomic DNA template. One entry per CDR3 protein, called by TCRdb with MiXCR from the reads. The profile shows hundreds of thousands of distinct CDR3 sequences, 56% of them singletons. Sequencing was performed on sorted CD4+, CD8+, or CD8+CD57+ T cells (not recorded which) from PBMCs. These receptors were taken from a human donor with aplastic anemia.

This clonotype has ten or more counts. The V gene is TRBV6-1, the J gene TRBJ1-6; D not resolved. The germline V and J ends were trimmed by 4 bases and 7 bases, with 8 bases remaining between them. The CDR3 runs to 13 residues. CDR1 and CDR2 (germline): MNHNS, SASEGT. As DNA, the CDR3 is TGTGCCAGCAGTGTGGGTTGGAATTCACCCCTCCACTTT. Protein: CASSVGWNSPLHF.

The CDR3 DNA reads TGTGCCAGCAGCTTTTCGGACAGGGTAAACGAGCAGTACTTC. Translating it yields CASSFSDRVNEQYF. The chain recombines TRBV7-9 with TRBJ2-7; TRBD1 matches 8 bases. J was trimmed by 5 bases and V by 3 bases; bases with no gene match: 6. CDR1 and CDR2 from the germline V gene are SEHNR and FQNEAQ (reference sequence). This CDR3 contains 14 residues.

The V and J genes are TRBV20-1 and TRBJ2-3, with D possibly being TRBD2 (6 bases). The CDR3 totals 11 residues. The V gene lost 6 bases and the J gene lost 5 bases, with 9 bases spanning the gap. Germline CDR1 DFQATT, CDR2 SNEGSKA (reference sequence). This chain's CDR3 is CSATRGDTQYF. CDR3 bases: TGCAGTGCGACGCGGGGAGATACGCAGTATTTT.

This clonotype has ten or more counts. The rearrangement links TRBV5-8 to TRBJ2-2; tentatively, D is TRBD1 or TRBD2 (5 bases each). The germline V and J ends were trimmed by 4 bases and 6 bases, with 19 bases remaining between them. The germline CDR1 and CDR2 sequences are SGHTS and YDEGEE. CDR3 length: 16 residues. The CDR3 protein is CASSGVGRRGAGELFF. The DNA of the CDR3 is TGTGCCAGCAGCGGAGTGGGACGCAGAGGGGCCGGGGAGCTGTTTTTT.

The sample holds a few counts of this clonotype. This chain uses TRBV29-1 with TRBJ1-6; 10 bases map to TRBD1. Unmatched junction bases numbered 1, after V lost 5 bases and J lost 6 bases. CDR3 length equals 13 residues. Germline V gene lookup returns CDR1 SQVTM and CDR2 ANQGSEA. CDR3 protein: CSVRTGGNSPLHF. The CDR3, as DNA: TGCAGCGTTCGGACAGGGGGTAATTCACCCCTCCACTTT.

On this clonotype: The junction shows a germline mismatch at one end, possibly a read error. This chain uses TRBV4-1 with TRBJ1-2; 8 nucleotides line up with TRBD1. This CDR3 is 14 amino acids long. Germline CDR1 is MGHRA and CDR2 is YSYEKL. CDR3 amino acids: CASSYGQGAGGYTF. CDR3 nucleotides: TGTGCCAGCAGTTACGGGCAGGGGGCTGGTGGCTACACCTTC.

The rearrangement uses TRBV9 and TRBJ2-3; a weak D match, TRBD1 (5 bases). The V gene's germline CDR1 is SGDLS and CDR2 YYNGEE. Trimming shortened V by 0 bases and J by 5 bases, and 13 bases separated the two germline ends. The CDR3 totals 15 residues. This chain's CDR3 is CASSVEGLQGDTQYF. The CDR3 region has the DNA TGTGCCAGCAGCGTAGAGGGTCTTCAGGGAGATACGCAGTATTTT. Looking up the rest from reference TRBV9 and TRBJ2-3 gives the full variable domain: DSGVTQTPKHLITATGQRVTLRCSPRSGDLSVYWYQQSLDQGLQFLIQYYNGEERAKGNILERFSAQQFPDLHSELNLSSLELGDSALYFCASSVEGLQGDTQYFGPGTRLTVL.

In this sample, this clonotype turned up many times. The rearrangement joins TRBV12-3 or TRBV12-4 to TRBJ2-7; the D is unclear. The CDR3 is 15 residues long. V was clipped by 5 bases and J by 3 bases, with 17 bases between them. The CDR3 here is CASSRTTYAVYEQYF. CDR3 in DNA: TGTGCCAGCAGTAGGACGACCTACGCTGTCTACGAGCAGTACTTC.

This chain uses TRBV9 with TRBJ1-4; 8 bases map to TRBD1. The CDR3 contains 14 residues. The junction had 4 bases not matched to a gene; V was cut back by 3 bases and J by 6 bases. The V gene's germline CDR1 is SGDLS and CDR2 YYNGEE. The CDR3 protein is CASSAGGADEKLFF. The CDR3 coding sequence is TGTGCCAGCAGCGCAGGGGGCGCTGATGAAAAACTGTTTTTT.

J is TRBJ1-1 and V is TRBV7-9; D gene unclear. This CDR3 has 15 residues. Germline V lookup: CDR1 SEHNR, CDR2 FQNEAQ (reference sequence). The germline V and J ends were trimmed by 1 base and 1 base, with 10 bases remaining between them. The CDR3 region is CASSLGRRRNTEAFF. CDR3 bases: TGTGCCAGCAGCTTAGGGCGGAGGAGGAACACTGAAGCTTTCTTT.

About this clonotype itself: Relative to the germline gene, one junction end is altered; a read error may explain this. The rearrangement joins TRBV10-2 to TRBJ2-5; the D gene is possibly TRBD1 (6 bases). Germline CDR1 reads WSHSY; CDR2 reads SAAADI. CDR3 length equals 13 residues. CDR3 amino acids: CASSRTVLETQYF. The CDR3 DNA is TGTGCCAGCAGTCGGACAGTCCTAGAGACCCAGTACTTC.

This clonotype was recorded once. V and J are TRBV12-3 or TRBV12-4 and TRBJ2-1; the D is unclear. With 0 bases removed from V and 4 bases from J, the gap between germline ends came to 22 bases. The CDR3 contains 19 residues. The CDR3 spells CASSLAPFGVAQLYNEQFF. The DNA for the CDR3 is TGTGCCAGCAGTTTAGCGCCCTTTGGAGTAGCACAGCTTTACAATGAGCAGTTCTTC.

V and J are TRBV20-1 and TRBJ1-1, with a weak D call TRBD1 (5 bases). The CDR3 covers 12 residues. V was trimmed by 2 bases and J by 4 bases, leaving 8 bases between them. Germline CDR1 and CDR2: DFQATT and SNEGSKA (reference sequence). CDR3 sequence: CSARQGGTEAFF. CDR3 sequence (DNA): TGCAGTGCTAGACAGGGCGGCACTGAAGCTTTCTTT.

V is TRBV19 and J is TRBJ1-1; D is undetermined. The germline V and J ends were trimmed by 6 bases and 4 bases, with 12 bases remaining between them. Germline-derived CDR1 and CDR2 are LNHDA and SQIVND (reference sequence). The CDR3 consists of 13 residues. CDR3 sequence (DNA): TGTGCCAGTAGCGACACTCTTTTCACTGAAGCTTTCTTT. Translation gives CASSDTLFTEAFF.

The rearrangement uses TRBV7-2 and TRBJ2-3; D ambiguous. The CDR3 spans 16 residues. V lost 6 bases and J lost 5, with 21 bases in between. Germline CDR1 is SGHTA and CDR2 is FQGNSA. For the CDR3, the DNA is TGTGCCAGCAGGGAATGGGGTCTCGATGCAGGAGATACGCAGTATTTT. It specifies CASREWGLDAGDTQYF. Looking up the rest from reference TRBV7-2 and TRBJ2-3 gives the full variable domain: GAGVSQSPSNKVTEKGKDVELRCDPISGHTALYWYRQSLGQGLEFLIYFQGNSAPDKSGLPSDRFSAERTGGSVSTLTIQRTQQEDSAVYLCASREWGLDAGDTQYFGPGTRLTVL.

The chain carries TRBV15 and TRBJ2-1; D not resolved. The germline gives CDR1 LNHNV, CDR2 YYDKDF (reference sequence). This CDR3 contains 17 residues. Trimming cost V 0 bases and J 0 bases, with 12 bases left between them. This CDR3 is CATSRDGYAVSYNEQFF. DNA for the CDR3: TGTGCCACCAGCAGAGATGGTTATGCGGTCTCCTACAATGAGCAGTTCTTC.

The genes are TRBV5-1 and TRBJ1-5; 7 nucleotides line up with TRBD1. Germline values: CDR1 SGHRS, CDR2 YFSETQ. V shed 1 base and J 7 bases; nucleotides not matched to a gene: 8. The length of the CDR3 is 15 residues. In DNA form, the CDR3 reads TGCGCCAGCAGCTTGACAGGGGAGTACGGCCAGCCCCAGCATTTT. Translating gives CASSLTGEYGQPQHF.

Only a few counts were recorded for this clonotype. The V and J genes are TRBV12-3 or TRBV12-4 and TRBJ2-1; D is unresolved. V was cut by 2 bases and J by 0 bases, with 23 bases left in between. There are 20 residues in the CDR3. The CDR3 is CASSLYPHFRSHLSYNEQFF. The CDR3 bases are TGTGCCAGCAGTTTATATCCCCATTTTAGGTCCCACCTCTCCTACAATGAGCAGTTCTTC.

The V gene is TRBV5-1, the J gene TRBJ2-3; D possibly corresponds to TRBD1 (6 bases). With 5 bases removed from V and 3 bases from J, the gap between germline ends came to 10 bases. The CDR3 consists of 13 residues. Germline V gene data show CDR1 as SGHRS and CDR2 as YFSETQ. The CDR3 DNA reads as TGCGCCAGCAGATTTCAGGGGACAGATACGCAGTATTTT. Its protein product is CASRFQGTDTQYF. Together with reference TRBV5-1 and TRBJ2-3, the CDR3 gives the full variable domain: KAGVTQTPRYLIKTRGQQVTLSCSPISGHRSVSWYQQTPGQGLQFLFEYFSETQRNKGNFPGRFSGRQFSNSRSEMNVSTLELGDSALYLCASRFQGTDTQYFGPGTRLTVL.

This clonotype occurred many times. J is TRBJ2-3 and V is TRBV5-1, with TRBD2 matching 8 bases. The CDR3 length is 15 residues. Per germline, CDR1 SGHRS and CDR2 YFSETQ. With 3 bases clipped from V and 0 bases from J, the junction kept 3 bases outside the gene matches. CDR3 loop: CASSSLAGSTDTQYF. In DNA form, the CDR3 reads TGCGCCAGCAGCTCCCTAGCGGGCAGCACAGATACGCAGTATTTT.

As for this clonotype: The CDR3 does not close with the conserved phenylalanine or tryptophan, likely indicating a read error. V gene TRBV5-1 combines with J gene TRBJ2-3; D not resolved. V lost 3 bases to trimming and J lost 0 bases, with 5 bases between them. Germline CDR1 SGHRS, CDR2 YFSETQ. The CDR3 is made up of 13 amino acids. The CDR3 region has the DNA TGCGCCAGCAGCTACTCGAGCACAGATACGCAGTATCTT. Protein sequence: CASSYSSTDTQYL.

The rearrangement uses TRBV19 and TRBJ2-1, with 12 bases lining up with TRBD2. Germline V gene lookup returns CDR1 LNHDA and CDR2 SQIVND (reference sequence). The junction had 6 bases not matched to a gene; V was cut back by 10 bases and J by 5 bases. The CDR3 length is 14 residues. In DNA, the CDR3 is TGTGCCATCGCACGGACTAGCGGGGACAATGAGCAGTTCTTC. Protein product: CAIARTSGDNEQFF.

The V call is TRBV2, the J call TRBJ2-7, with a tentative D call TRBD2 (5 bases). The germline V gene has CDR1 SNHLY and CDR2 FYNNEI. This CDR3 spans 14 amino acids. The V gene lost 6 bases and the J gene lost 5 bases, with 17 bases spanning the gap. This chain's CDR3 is CASSSPEAGDEQYF. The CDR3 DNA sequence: TGTGCCAGCAGCTCCCCGGAGGCAGGTGACGAGCAGTACTTC.

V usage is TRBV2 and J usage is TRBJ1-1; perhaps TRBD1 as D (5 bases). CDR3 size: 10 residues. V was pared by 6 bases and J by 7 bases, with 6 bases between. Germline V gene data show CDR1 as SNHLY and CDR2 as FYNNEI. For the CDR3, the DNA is TGTGCCAGCAGACAGGTTGAAGCTTTCTTT. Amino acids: CASRQVEAFF. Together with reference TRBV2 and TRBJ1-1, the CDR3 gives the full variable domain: EPEVTQTPSHQVTQMGQEVILRCVPISNHLYFYWYRQILGQKVEFLVSFYNNEISEKSEIFDDQFSVERPDGSNFTLKIRSTKLEDSAMYFCASRQVEAFFGQGTRLTVV.

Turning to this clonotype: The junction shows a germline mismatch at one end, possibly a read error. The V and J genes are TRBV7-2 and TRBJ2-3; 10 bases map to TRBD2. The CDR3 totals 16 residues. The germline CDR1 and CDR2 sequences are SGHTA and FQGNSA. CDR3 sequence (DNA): TGTGCCAGCAGGCTTACCAGCGGGAGGGCCGGTGATACGCAGTATTTC. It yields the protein CASRLTSGRAGDTQYF. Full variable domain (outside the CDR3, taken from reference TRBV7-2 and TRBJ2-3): GAGVSQSPSNKVTEKGKDVELRCDPISGHTALYWYRQSLGQGLEFLIYFQGNSAPDKSGLPSDRFSAERTGGSVSTLTIQRTQQEDSAVYLCASRLTSGRAGDTQYFGPGTRLTVL.

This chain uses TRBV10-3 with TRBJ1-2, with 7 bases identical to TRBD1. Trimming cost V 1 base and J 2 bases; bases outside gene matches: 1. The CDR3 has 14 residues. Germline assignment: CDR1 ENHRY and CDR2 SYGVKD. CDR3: CAISELTGNYGYTF. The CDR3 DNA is TGTGCCATCAGTGAGTTGACAGGGAACTATGGCTACACCTTC.

The CDR3 region is CASRTLAGDRYNSPLHF. The CDR3 coding sequence is TGTGCCAGCAGGACTCTAGCGGGAGACAGATATAATTCACCCCTCCACTTT. The chain links TRBV10-3 to TRBJ1-6; tentatively, D is TRBD1 (5 bases). The CDR3 is made up of 17 amino acids. Germline-derived CDR1 and CDR2 are ENHRY and SYGVKD. Trimming removed 10 bases at V and 4 bases at J, with 23 bases between.

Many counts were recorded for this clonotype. The CDR3 DNA reads as TGTGCCAGCAGCTTAGTCGCCGGGGCTAGCGGCCAAGAGACCCAGTACTTC. Translated, it gives CASSLVAGASGQETQYF. This chain connects TRBV11-2 to TRBJ2-5, with TRBD2 matching 7 bases. The V and J ends lost 1 base and 1 base, in that order; junction bases with no gene match: 9. Per the germline V gene, CDR1 is SGHAT and CDR2 is FQNNGV. The CDR3 runs to 17 residues.

The CDR3 nucleotides read TGTGCCATTGCAGTAAGTAGGGAATTCATGAACACTGAAGCTTTCTTT. This encodes CAIAVSREFMNTEAFF. V gene TRBV10-3 combines with J gene TRBJ1-1; D unclear. Germline V gene sequence: CDR1 ENHRY, CDR2 SYGVKD. This CDR3 has 16 residues. The V end was cut by 9 bases, the J end by 0 bases, with 20 bases between.

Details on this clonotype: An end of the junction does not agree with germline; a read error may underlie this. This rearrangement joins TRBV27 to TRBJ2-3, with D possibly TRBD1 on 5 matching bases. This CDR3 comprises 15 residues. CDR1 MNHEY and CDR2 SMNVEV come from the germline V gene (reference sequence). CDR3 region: CTSSLQAAGTDTQYF. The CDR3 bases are TGTACCAGCAGTTTACAGGCAGCTGGCACAGATACGCAGTATTTT.

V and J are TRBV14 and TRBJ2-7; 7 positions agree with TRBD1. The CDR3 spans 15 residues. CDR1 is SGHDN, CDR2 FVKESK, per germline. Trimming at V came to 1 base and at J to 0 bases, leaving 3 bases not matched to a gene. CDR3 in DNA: TGTGCCAGCAGCCAAGGACAGGGCGACTCCTACGAGCAGTACTTC. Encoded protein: CASSQGQGDSYEQYF.

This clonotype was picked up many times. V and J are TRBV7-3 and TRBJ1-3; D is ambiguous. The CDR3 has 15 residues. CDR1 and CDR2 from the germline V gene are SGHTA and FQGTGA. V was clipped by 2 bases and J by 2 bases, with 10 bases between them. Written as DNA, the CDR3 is TGTGCCAGCAGCTTATCGTCGCTAGCTGGAAACACCATATATTTT. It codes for CASSLSSLAGNTIYF.